This TCR beta chain was retrieved from a study of cytomegalovirus exposure and HLA in healthy donors. Trimming stripped 10 bases from V and 2 bases from J, with 15 bases between. Germline V gene data show CDR1 as ENHRY and CDR2 as SYGVKD. The CDR3 has 13 amino acids. PCR primers comprised 60 Vbeta and 13 Jbeta primers. The data were produced by immunoSEQ multiplex PCR, yet TCRdb's version contains in-frame clones alone and is incomplete. The sample shows around 180,000 clones, roughly 83% of them seen only once. This TCR was sampled from a boy aged 2-9 years in good health and CMV-seronegative. This chain connects TRBV10-3 to TRBJ2-7, with D perhaps TRBD1 (6 bases). The sample consisted of PBMCs. The CDR3 DNA reads TGTGCCAGTGGTGGCCAGGGGACCTACGAGCAGTACTTC. Amino acids: CASGGQGTYEQYF.